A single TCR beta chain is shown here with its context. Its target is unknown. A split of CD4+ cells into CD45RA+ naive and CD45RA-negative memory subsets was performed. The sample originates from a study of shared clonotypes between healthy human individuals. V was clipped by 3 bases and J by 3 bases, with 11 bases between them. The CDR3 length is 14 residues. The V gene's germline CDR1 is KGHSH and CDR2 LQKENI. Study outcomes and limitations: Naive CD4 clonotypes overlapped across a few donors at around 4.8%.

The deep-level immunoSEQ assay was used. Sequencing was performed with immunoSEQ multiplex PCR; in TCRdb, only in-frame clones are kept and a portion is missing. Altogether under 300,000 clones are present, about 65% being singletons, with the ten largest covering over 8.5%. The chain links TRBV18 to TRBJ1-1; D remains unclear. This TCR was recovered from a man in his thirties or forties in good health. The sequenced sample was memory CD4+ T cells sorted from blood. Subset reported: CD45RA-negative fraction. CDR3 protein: CASSPAAAHTEAFF. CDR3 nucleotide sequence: TGTGCCAGCTCACCGGCGGCGGCCCACACTGAAGCTTTCTTT.